This T cell receptor beta chain was sequenced for a study of T-cell reconstitution after alpha-beta-depleted transplantation in children (dated by TCRdb to the mid-2010s). With respect to the entire study: T-cell immune reconstitution after TCRalphabeta/CD19-depleted allogeneic hematopoietic cell transplantation in children was quantitatively tracked in the study by means of TCR repertoire profiling.

The method behind the library was PCR. Sequencing was performed on an Illumina HiSeq 2500. TCR libraries were prepared with molecular barcoding, using unique molecular identifiers to normalize TCRbeta repertoire quantification. In TCRdb, the public reads were trimmed at Q25 with fastp and aligned with MiXCR, with productive beta chains retained. When rows share a CDR3 protein, they turn into one entry using the most common DNA and genes. For this sample the table gives fewer than 550,000 distinct CDR3 sequences, of which roughly 11% were detected only once. Less than 15% of the sample lies in the top ten. The sample's treatment or condition label, in plain terms: allogeneic hematopoietic cell transplantation with graft depleted of TCRalphabeta T cells and CD19 B cells. The transplant recipients were children given TCRalphabeta/CD19-depleted allogeneic hematopoietic cell grafts. The V end loses 5 bases and the J end loses 4 bases, and a stretch of 14 bases separates them. CDR1 SQVTM and CDR2 ANQGSEA were looked up in the germline V gene. The CDR3 contains 13 residues, cysteine and phenylalanine counted. The CDR3 DNA has 39 bases and is translated from base 1.

This clonotype was observed at least ten times. No cognate antigen has been identified for it. There are no base qualities to consult, and no much larger clone falls within one base. The research as a whole found: The apparently early alphabetaT-cell count recovery about two months after transplant was reportedly dependent on only several hundred rapidly expanded clones derived from non-depleted graft cells. Over the following months the frequencies of hyperexpanded clones went down, and after one year T-cell counts and TCRbeta diversity were mostly credited to newly produced T cells. In some patients, the high TCRbeta diversity seen at day 60 was put down to recipient T cells and intrathymic progenitors that had survived conditioning.

The sample was PBMCs, mostly from graft donor cells, taken 180 days after TCRalphabeta/CD19-depleted stem cell transplant. The chain couples TRBV29-1 to TRBJ1-1; matching of 6 bases hints at TRBD1 as the D gene. This clonotype was obtained from a female patient aged 2-15 years who had a stem cell transplant for aplastic anemia, so the T cells may come from the graft donor. Here the CDR3 is given as CSVPGDRGTEAFF. The nucleotide sequence is given as TGCAGCGTTCCAGGGGATCGGGGCACTGAAGCTTTCTTT.